The 32 T cell receptor beta chains in this list originate from one sample, sequenced in a study of blood T cell repertoires in COVID-19. TCRdb keeps only in-frame clones here, not all; method: immunoSEQ multiplex PCR. The data show 250,000 or so clones, 75% to 90% seen once. Sequencing used PBMCs or T cells enriched from blood (not recorded which). The receptor source for this set is a woman aged 25 to 39 who had been exposed to COVID-19.

The genes are TRBV2 and TRBJ1-5, with TRBD1 matching over 8 bases. CDR3 length: 13 amino acids. V gave up 8 bases and J gave up 3 bases; unmatched junction bases: 3. Germline V gene sequence: CDR1 SNHLY, CDR2 FYNNEI. The CDR3 is CASSGGINQPQHF. The CDR3 nucleotides read TGTGCCAGCTCAGGGGGCATCAATCAGCCCCAGCATTTT.

This chain uses TRBV9 with TRBJ1-1; TRBD1 matches 7 bases. The CDR3 is made up of 14 amino acids. Germline lookup yields CDR1 SGDLS and CDR2 YYNGEE. J lost 2 bases, V lost 3 bases, and 4 bases had no gene match. CDR3 DNA sequence: TGTGCCAGCAGCGCTCACAGGGGCAACACTGAAGCTTTCTTT. Protein sequence: CASSAHRGNTEAFF.

The chain links TRBV13 to TRBJ2-3, with 7 bases aligning to TRBD2. Germline V gene lookup returns CDR1 PRHDT and CDR2 FYEKMQ (reference sequence). Trimming took 2 bases from V and 2 from J; bases not matched to a gene: 7. The CDR3 has 16 residues. In nucleotides, the CDR3 is TGTGCCAGCAGCTTACGGGGGGACGCAAACACAGATACGCAGTATTTT. Translation gives CASSLRGDANTDTQYF.

The chain recombines TRBV5-1 with TRBJ2-2; no reliable D call. In germline, CDR1 is SGHRS, CDR2 YFSETQ. V was trimmed by 4 bases and J by 1 base, leaving 14 bases between them. This CDR3 comprises 16 residues. CDR3 DNA: TGCGCCAGCAGCCACAATGTGGCAGGGAACACCGGGGAGCTGTTTTTT. Protein: CASSHNVAGNTGELFF.

J is TRBJ2-1 and V is TRBV6-5, with a possible D match to TRBD2 (6 bases). The CDR3 runs to 14 residues. With 10 bases removed from V and 3 bases from J, the gap between germline ends came to 16 bases. In germline, CDR1 is MNHEY, CDR2 SVGAGI. For the CDR3, the DNA is TGTGCCACCTCAAACGGGGGTTTCTACAATGAGCAGTTCTTC. Encoded protein: CATSNGGFYNEQFF.

The chain links TRBV30 to TRBJ2-7, with unresolved D. The length of the CDR3 is 11 residues. Germline values: CDR1 GTSNPN, CDR2 SVGIG (reference sequence). The V end was cut by 1 base, the J end by 4 bases, with 5 bases between. The CDR3 sequence: CAWSGHYEQYF. CDR3 sequence (DNA): TGTGCCTGGAGTGGGCATTACGAGCAGTACTTC.

This rearrangement joins TRBV27 to TRBJ1-5, with 7 bases aligning to TRBD1. The CDR3 consists of 23 residues. V was clipped by 4 bases and J by 0 bases; unmatched bases: 27. Germline lookup yields CDR1 MNHEY and CDR2 SMNVEV (reference sequence). The CDR3 DNA is TGTGCCAGCAGTTGGCCCCGGGACAGTCGCCCGATAGAAGGTGATTGTAGCAATCAGCCCCAGCATTTT. Amino acid sequence: CASSWPRDSRPIEGDCSNQPQHF.

The rearrangement uses TRBV9 and TRBJ1-2, with TRBD1 matching 8 bases. CDR1 is SGDLS and CDR2 is YYNGEE in the germline V gene. Losses at the gene ends were 4 bases for V and 8 bases for J; bases not matched to a gene: 4. This CDR3 is 12 amino acids long. The CDR3 DNA is TGTGCCAGCAGCCCGACAGGGGAAGGCTACACCTTC. Its translation is CASSPTGEGYTF.

The chain is built from TRBV14 and TRBJ1-1; TRBD1 matches at 8 bases. The CDR3 spans 15 residues. Germline lookup yields CDR1 SGHDN and CDR2 FVKESK. With V trimmed by 2 bases and J by 1 base, 3 bases remained unmatched. The CDR3 sequence: CASSQFGQGNTEAFF. The CDR3 nucleotides read TGTGCCAGCAGCCAATTTGGACAGGGGAACACTGAAGCTTTCTTT.

CDR3: CASRWGQGDGYGYTF. The CDR3, as DNA: TGTGCCAGCAGATGGGGGCAGGGTGACGGCTATGGCTACACCTTC. The V gene is TRBV2, the J gene TRBJ1-2, with D tentatively TRBD1 (6 bases). CDR3 size: 15 residues. Trimming removed 6 bases from V and 4 bases from J, with 18 bases in between. Germline assignment: CDR1 SNHLY and CDR2 FYNNEI.

This chain joins TRBV30 and TRBJ2-2; D gene unclear. Between the trimmed V and J ends, which lost 4 bases and 6 bases, there was a span of 6 bases. This CDR3 has 11 residues. From germline, CDR1 is GTSNPN and CDR2 SVGIG (reference sequence). DNA of the CDR3: TGTGCCTGGAAGAGGCCCGGGGAGCTGTTTTTT. As protein: CAWKRPGELFF.

The count of this clone is one. CDR3 DNA sequence: TGTGCCAGCTTAAAACGTCCGGGAAAATTTAGCTACGAGCAGTACTTC. This translates into CASLKRPGKFSYEQYF. The chain joins TRBV28 to TRBJ2-7, with a possible D match to TRBD2 (5 bases). Germline V CDR1 and CDR2: MDHEN, SYDVKM. There are 16 residues in the CDR3. Trimming pared 8 bases from V and 3 bases from J, leaving 23 bases between.

The chain links TRBV19 to TRBJ1-2; 9 positions match TRBD1. CDR1 LNHDA and CDR2 SQIVND come from the germline V gene (reference sequence). Trimming removed 5 bases from V and 8 bases from J; junction bases left unmatched: 9. CDR3 length equals 14 residues. The CDR3 DNA is TGTGCCAGTAGTGACCGGGACAGGGTCTTCGGCTACACCTTC. This translates into CASSDRDRVFGYTF.

The chain is built from TRBV6-5 and TRBJ2-7; D not certain. The germline CDR1 and CDR2 sequences are MNHEY and SVGAGI. The CDR3 spans 13 residues. The ends were cut back, 1 base at V and 0 bases at J, with 4 bases in the middle. The CDR3 spells CASSYLNSYEQYF. The CDR3 region has the DNA TGTGCCAGCAGTTACTTAAACTCCTACGAGCAGTACTTC.

The chain joins TRBV9 to TRBJ2-5; D is perhaps TRBD1 (6 bases). Germline CDR1 and CDR2: SGDLS and YYNGEE. The V end was cut by 3 bases, the J end by 4 bases, with 16 bases between. The CDR3 length is 15 residues. The CDR3 region has the DNA TGTGCCAGCAGCGCCACAGGGTTCCCGGCAGAGACCCAGTACTTC. Protein: CASSATGFPAETQYF.

This rearrangement joins TRBV4-1 to TRBJ2-3; no reliable D call. From germline, CDR1 is MGHRA and CDR2 YSYEKL. Trimming removed 4 bases from V and 6 bases from J, with 8 bases in between. The CDR3 runs to 12 residues. CDR3 sequence: CASSRGGDTQYF. The CDR3 DNA follows: TGCGCCAGCAGCCGAGGCGGCGATACGCAGTATTTT.

This chain links TRBV11-2 with TRBJ2-1; TRBD2 aligns across 12 bases. The CDR3 runs 17 residues. Germline values: CDR1 SGHAT, CDR2 FQNNGV. The trim removed 2 bases at V and 4 bases at J, leaving 6 bases unmatched. This CDR3 reads CASSLLSGLAGYNEQFF. DNA for the CDR3: TGTGCCAGCAGCTTACTTTCGGGACTAGCGGGTTACAATGAGCAGTTCTTC. Full variable domain (outside the CDR3, taken from reference TRBV11-2 and TRBJ2-1): EAGVAQSPRYKIIEKRQSVAFWCNPISGHATLYWYQQILGQGPKLLIQFQNNGVVDDSQLPKDRFSAERLKGVDSTLKIQPAKLEDSAVYLCASSLLSGLAGYNEQFFGPGTRLTVL.

This clone was seen once. The chain combines TRBV10-3 with TRBJ1-1; TRBD1 might be the D (6 bases). The germline V and J ends were trimmed by 6 bases and 9 bases, with 17 bases remaining between them. This CDR3 is built from 13 residues. The V gene's germline CDR1 is ENHRY and CDR2 SYGVKD. CDR3 nucleotides: TGTGCCATCAGGGGGGGGGCTCAACATAAAGCTTTCTTT. Protein sequence: CAIRGGAQHKAFF.

V usage is TRBV19 and J usage is TRBJ2-7; 7 bases align to TRBD1. This CDR3 comprises 13 residues. V was pared by 3 bases and J by 7 bases, with 6 bases of the junction left unmatched. Germline V gives CDR1 LNHDA, CDR2 SQIVND (reference sequence). The CDR3 loop reads CASSIEGAEEQYF. Here the CDR3 DNA reads TGTGCCAGTAGTATCGAGGGGGCAGAAGAGCAGTACTTC.

J is TRBJ2-3 and V is TRBV5-1; 12 bases line up with TRBD2. The V gene end was trimmed by 7 bases and the J gene end by 3 bases; junction bases not matched to a gene: 3. Germline V gene data show CDR1 as SGHRS and CDR2 as YFSETQ. CDR3 length equals 14 residues. The CDR3 region has the DNA TGCGCCAGCCGCCTAGCGGGAGGGACAGATACGCAGTATTTT. Encoded protein: CASRLAGGTDTQYF.

V is TRBV29-1 and J is TRBJ2-1; 8 bases map to TRBD1. Unmatched junction bases numbered 10, after V lost 8 bases and J lost 4 bases. CDR3 length: 14 amino acids. Germline CDR1 and CDR2: SQVTM and ANQGSEA. The CDR3 DNA reads TGCAGCACTGACCCGGGACAGGATTACAATGAGCAGTTCTTC. It codes for CSTDPGQDYNEQFF.

The J gene is TRBJ2-5, the V gene TRBV2, with TRBD2 matching 12 bases. Per the germline V gene, CDR1 is SNHLY and CDR2 is FYNNEI. CDR3 length: 15 amino acids. Trimming took 5 bases from V and 5 from J; bases not matched to a gene: 6. CDR3 amino acids: CASSLTSGRLETQYF. The CDR3 DNA sequence: TGTGCCAGCAGTCTTACTAGCGGGAGGTTGGAGACCCAGTACTTC. Based on the CDR3 plus reference TRBV2 and TRBJ2-5, the full variable domain is EPEVTQTPSHQVTQMGQEVILRCVPISNHLYFYWYRQILGQKVEFLVSFYNNEISEKSEIFDDQFSVERPDGSNFTLKIRSTKLEDSAMYFCASSLTSGRLETQYFGPGTRLLVL.

CDR3 loop: CASSYKATSFYNEQFF. CDR3 nucleotide sequence: TGTGCCAGCAGTTACAAGGCTACTAGTTTCTACAATGAGCAGTTCTTC. V usage is TRBV6-5 and J usage is TRBJ2-1, with a tentative D call TRBD2 (5 bases). Looked up from germline, CDR1 is MNHEY and CDR2 is SVGAGI. Deletions cut 2 bases from V and 3 bases from J, with 14 bases between. The CDR3 covers 16 residues.

The chain carries TRBV11-1 and TRBJ2-4; TRBD1 matches 8 bases. The germline V gene encodes CDR1 SGHAT and CDR2 FQDESV (reference sequence). The ends lost 1 base at V and 9 bases at J; junction bases unmatched: 2. The CDR3 consists of 13 residues. DNA for the CDR3: TGTGCCAGCAGCTTAGGACAGGGGATCATTCAGTACTTC. It yields the protein CASSLGQGIIQYF.

As regards this clone: Other DNA sequences in this specimen translate into the identical CDR3. This sequence joins TRBV29-1 and TRBJ2-5; no reliable D call. The CDR3 consists of 12 residues. V lost 4 bases to trimming and J lost 1 base, with 7 bases between them. Germline CDR1 reads SQVTM; CDR2 reads ANQGSEA. The chain's CDR3 is CSVGRGQETQYF. DNA of the CDR3: TGCAGCGTTGGAAGAGGCCAAGAGACCCAGTACTTC.

The chain joins TRBV11-2 to TRBJ1-1; a possible D gene is TRBD1 (5 bases). This CDR3 spans 14 amino acids. V was shortened by 0 bases and J by 9 bases, with 14 bases between the two germline ends. Germline V lookup: CDR1 SGHAT, CDR2 FQNNGV. The CDR3 nucleotides read TGTGCCAGCAGCTTAGATCGGCAGGGAACGAAAGCTTTCTTT. It encodes CASSLDRQGTKAFF.

In the case of this clone: One junction end disagrees with the germline gene, perhaps due to a read error. The gene calls are TRBV27 and TRBJ1-1; 8 bases are shared with TRBD1. Per germline, CDR1 MNHEY and CDR2 SMNVEV (reference sequence). The CDR3 is 17 amino acids. The CDR3: CANSLLDRTGLHTEAFF. CDR3 DNA: TGTGCCAACAGTTTACTAGACAGGACAGGGCTGCACACTGAAGCTTTCTTT.

The V call is TRBV28, the J call TRBJ2-7; D is unresolved. The germline V gene encodes CDR1 MDHEN and CDR2 SYDVKM. The V end lost 1 base, the J end lost 7 bases, and 14 bases lay between the germline ends. The CDR3 extends over 14 amino acids. The CDR3 DNA sequence: TGTGCCAGCAGTTTATTGGCAGGTAGTCAAGAGCAGTACTTC. Protein product: CASSLLAGSQEQYF. The complete variable domain, with remaining parts taken from reference TRBV28 and TRBJ2-7, reads DVKVTQSSRYLVKRTGEKVFLECVQDMDHENMFWYRQDPGLGLRLIYFSYDVKMKEKGDIPEGYSVSREKKERFSLILESASTNQTSMYLCASSLLAGSQEQYFGPGTRLTVT.

The V call is TRBV5-1, the J call TRBJ2-7; possible D gene TRBD1, 5 bases. V was cut by 4 bases and J by 5 bases, with 22 bases left in between. The CDR3 is 16 residues long. Germline CDR1 SGHRS, CDR2 YFSETQ. In DNA, the CDR3 is TGCGCCAGCAGCCCAGGGCTGGGGCAGGGCAGCGACGAGCAGTACTTC. This gives the protein CASSPGLGQGSDEQYF.

V usage is TRBV5-1 and J usage is TRBJ2-1; 11 bases are a match to TRBD2. Unmatched junction bases numbered 8, after V lost 6 bases and J lost 9 bases. The CDR3 consists of 14 residues. Germline CDR1 reads SGHRS; CDR2 reads YFSETQ. This chain's CDR3 is CASNIGLAGGEQFF. CDR3 in DNA: TGCGCCAGCAACATCGGACTAGCGGGTGGTGAGCAGTTCTTC.

J is TRBJ1-2 and V is TRBV10-3; TRBD1 matches at 8 bases. V was clipped by 6 bases and J by 6 bases; unmatched bases: 9. Looked up from germline, CDR1 is ENHRY and CDR2 is SYGVKD. The CDR3 is 14 residues long. This chain's CDR3 is CAISAQGEGHGYTF. The CDR3 DNA reads as TGTGCCATCAGCGCACAGGGGGAAGGGCATGGCTACACCTTC.

This clone was counted once. This rearrangement joins TRBV29-1 to TRBJ1-1; D is uncertain. Germline-derived CDR1 and CDR2 are SQVTM and ANQGSEA. The CDR3 runs 17 residues. V lost 5 bases and J 7 bases, leaving 29 bases between the germline ends. CDR3 protein: CSVLIPWAPTRVDEAFF. CDR3 DNA sequence: TGCAGCGTTTTAATTCCCTGGGCGCCTACCCGCGTGGATGAAGCTTTCTTT.